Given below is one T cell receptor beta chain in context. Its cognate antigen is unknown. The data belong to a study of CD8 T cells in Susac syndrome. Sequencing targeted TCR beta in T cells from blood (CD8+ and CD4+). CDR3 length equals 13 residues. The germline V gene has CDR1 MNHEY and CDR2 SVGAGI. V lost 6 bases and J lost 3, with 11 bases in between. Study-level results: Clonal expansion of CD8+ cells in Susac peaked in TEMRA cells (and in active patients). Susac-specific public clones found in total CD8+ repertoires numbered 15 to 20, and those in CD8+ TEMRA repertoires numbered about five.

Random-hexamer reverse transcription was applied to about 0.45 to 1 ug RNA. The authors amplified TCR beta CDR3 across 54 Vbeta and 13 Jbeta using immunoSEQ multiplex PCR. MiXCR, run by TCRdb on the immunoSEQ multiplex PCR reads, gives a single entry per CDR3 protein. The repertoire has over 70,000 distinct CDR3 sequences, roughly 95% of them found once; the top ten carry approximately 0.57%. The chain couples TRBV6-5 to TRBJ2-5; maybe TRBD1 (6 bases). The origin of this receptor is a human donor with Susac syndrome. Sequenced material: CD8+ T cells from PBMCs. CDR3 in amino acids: CASRPQGKETQYF. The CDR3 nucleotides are TGTGCCAGCAGACCACAGGGAAAAGAGACCCAGTACTTC.